The TCR beta chain under discussion was sequenced for a study of blood T cell repertoires in COVID-19. Turning to the study itself: There were acute and convalescent COVID-19 samples, and they came from the United States, Italy and Spain. Sample material is recorded as cDNA or gDNA derived from T cells, B-cell-depleted T cells, or PBMCs.

This CDR3 spans 13 amino acids. The ends lost 5 bases at V and 10 bases at J; junction bases unmatched: 7. Germline V gene sequence: CDR1 SGHTA, CDR2 FQGTGA. Source study methods: Amplification from reference gene primers served as the basis for estimated nucleated cell counts. This table comes from immunoSEQ multiplex PCR, and its TCRdb copy is limited to in-frame clones, with some not included. Clonal size and the V and J genes are those of that table, whereas D and trimming came from the DNA. The repertoire holds under 150,000 clones, with 80% to 90% as singletons. Patients from Seattle were sampled longitudinally, starting during active infection.

V is TRBV7-3 and J is TRBJ1-5; 8 positions match TRBD1. The sequence was obtained from a woman aged 55-70 years with COVID-19, enrolled during active disease. Sequenced input: peripheral blood. This CDR3 is CASSATGEGPQHF. DNA for the CDR3: TGTGCCAGCAGCGCGACAGGGGAAGGACCCCAGCATTTT.